Sequencing of this T cell receptor (beta chain) was carried out in a study of cytomegalovirus exposure and HLA in healthy donors. It was with 60 Vbeta and 13 Jbeta primers that the PCR ran. Only in-frame clones appear in the TCRdb table, and some are missing; sequencing was by immunoSEQ multiplex PCR. The sample shows 160,000 or so clones, approximately 82% of them seen only once. The specimen sequenced was PBMCs. The sequence was collected from a male donor in good health and CMV-seronegative.

The CDR3 nucleotides are TGCGCCAGCAGCTTGGTTTTAGCGGGAGGGGGAGATACGCAGTATTTT. Encoded protein: CASSLVLAGGGDTQYF. The chain joins TRBV5-1 to TRBJ2-3; 11 bases line up with TRBD2. The ends lost 0 bases at V and 5 bases at J; junction bases unmatched: 5. CDR1 SGHRS and CDR2 YFSETQ come from the germline V gene. The CDR3 has 16 residues.